This T cell receptor (beta chain) was observed in a study of CD8 T cells in ankylosing spondylitis. Whole-study results and caveats: Reportedly, disease-linked clones are significantly enriched in ankylosing spondylitis patients' matched synovial fluid.

By quantitative 5'-RACE with molecular barcodes, the TCR beta libraries were made. TCRdb used MiXCR to reprocess the 5' RACE reads, holding one entry per CDR3 protein. The data hold roughly 150,000 distinct CDR3 sequences, with around a third observed a single time. V trimming: 2 bases; J trimming: 8 bases; junction bases outside the gene matches: 6. The CDR3 runs 15 residues. Germline CDR1 reads KGHSH; CDR2 reads LQKENI. For this clonotype: Antigen specificity is unknown.

The chain combines TRBV18 with TRBJ1-6, with TRBD1 matching 7 bases. What was sequenced was synovial fluid, either unsorted or a sorted T cell fraction (not recorded which). This receptor was obtained from a male donor with ankylosing spondylitis. CDR3 residues: CASSPKGAKDSPLHF. The CDR3 nucleotides read TGTGCCAGCTCACCAAAGGGGGCTAAGGATTCACCCCTCCACTTT.